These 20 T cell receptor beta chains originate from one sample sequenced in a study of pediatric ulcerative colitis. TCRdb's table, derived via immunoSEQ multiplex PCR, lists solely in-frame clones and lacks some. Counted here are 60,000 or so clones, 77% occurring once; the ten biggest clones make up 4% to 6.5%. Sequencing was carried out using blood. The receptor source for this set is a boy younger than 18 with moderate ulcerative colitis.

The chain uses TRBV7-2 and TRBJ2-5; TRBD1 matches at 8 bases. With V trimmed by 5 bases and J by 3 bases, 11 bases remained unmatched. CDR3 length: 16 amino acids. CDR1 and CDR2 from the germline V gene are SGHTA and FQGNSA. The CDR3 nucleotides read TGTGCCAGCAGCCCCCAGGCCGGGACAGGAAAAGAGACCCAGTACTTC. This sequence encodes CASSPQAGTGKETQYF.

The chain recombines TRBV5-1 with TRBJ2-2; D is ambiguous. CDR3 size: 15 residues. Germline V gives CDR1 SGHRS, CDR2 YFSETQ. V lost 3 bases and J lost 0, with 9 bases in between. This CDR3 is CASSSRTANTGELFF. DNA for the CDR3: TGCGCCAGCAGCTCCAGGACGGCGAACACCGGGGAGCTGTTTTTT. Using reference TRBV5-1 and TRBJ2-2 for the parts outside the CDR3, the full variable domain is KAGVTQTPRYLIKTRGQQVTLSCSPISGHRSVSWYQQTPGQGLQFLFEYFSETQRNKGNFPGRFSGRQFSNSRSEMNVSTLELGDSALYLCASSSRTANTGELFFGEGSRLTVL.

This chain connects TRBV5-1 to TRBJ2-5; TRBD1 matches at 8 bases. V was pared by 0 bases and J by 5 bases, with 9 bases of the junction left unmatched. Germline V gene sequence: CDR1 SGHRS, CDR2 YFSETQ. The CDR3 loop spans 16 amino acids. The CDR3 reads CASSLVTGAPVETQYF. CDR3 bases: TGCGCCAGCAGCTTGGTGACAGGGGCTCCCGTGGAGACCCAGTACTTC.

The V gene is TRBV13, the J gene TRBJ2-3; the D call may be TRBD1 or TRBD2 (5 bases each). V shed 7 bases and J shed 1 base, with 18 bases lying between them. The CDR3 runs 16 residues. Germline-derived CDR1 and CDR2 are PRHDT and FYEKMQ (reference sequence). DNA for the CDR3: TGTGCCAGCACCATGGATTTTGGGGGTGGCACAGATACGCAGTATTTT. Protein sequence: CASTMDFGGGTDTQYF.

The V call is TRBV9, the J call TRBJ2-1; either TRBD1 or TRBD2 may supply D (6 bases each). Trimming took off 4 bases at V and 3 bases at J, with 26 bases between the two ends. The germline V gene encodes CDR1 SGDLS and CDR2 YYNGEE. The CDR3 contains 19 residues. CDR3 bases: TGTGCCAGCAGCCCCGTCGGGGGCGGGACGTCGGGAGTCTACAATGAGCAGTTCTTC. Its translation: CASSPVGGGTSGVYNEQFF.

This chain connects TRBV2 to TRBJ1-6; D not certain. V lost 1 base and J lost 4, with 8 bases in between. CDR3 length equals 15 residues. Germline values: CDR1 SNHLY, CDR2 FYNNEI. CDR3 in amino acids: CASSEVPQYNSPLHF. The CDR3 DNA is TGTGCCAGCAGTGAAGTCCCCCAATATAATTCACCCCTCCACTTT. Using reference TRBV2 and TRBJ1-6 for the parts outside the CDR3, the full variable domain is EPEVTQTPSHQVTQMGQEVILRCVPISNHLYFYWYRQILGQKVEFLVSFYNNEISEKSEIFDDQFSVERPDGSNFTLKIRSTKLEDSAMYFCASSEVPQYNSPLHFGNGTRLTVT.

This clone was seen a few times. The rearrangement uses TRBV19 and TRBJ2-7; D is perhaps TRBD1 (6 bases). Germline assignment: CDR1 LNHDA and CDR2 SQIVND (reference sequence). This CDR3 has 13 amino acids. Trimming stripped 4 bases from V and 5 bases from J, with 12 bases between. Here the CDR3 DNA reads TGTGCCAGTAGTAGAGTGGACAGAGACGAGCAGTACTTC. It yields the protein CASSRVDRDEQYF. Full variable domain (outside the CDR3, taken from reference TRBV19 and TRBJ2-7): DGGITQSPKYLFRKEGQNVTLSCEQNLNHDAMYWYRQDPGQGLRLIYYSQIVNDFQKGDIAEGYSVSREKKESFPLTVTSAQKNPTAFYLCASSRVDRDEQYFGPGTRLTVT.

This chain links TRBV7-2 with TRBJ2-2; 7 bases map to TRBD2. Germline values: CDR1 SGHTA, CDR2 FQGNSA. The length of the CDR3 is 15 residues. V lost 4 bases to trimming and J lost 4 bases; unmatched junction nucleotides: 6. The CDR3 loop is CASSSRDYPTGELFF. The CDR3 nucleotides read TGTGCCAGCAGCTCCCGGGACTACCCCACCGGGGAGCTGTTTTTT.

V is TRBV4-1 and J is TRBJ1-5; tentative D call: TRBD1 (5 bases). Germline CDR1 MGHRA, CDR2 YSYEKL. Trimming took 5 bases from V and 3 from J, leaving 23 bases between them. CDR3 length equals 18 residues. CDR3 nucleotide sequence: TGCGCCAGCAGCTCGGGACGTATCTTCCTGGGATACAATCAGCCCCAGCATTTT. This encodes CASSSGRIFLGYNQPQHF.

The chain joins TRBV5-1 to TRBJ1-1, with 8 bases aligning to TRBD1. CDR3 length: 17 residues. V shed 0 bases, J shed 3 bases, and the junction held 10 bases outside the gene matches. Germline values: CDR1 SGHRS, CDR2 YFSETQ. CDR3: CASSLVAGGAGDTEAFF. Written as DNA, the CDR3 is TGCGCCAGCAGCTTGGTCGCAGGGGGCGCTGGGGACACTGAAGCTTTCTTT.

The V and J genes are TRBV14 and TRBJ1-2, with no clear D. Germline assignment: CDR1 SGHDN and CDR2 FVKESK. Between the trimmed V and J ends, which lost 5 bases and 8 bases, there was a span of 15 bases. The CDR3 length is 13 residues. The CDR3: CASSWDSTGGYTF. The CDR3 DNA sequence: TGTGCCAGCAGCTGGGATTCCACGGGAGGCTACACCTTC.

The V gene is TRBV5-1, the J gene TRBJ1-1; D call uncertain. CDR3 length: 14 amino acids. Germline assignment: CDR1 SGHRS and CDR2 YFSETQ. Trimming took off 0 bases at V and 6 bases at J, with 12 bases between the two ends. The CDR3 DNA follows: TGCGCCAGCAGCTTGGAAACTGGGCGGGCTGAAGCTTTCTTT. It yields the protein CASSLETGRAEAFF.

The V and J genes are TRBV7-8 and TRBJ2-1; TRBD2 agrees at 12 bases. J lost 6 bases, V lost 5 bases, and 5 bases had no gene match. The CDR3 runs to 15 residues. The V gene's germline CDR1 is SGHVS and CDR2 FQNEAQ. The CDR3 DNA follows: TGTGCCAGCAGCCCAGGGACTAGCGGGCCCAATGAGCAGTTCTTC. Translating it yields CASSPGTSGPNEQFF.

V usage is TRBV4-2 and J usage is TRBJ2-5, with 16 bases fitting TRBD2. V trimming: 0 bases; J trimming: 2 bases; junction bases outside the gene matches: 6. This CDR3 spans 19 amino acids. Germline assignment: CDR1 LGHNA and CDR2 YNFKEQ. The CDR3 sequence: CASSQEWGLAGGDQETQYF. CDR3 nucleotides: TGTGCCAGCAGCCAAGAGTGGGGACTAGCGGGAGGGGATCAAGAGACCCAGTACTTC.

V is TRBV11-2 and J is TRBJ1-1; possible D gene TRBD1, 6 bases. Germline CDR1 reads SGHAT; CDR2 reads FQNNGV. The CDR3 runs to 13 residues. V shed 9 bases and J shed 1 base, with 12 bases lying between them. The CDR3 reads CASRRGRNTEAFF. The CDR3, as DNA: TGTGCCAGTCGGAGGGGGAGGAACACTGAAGCTTTCTTT.

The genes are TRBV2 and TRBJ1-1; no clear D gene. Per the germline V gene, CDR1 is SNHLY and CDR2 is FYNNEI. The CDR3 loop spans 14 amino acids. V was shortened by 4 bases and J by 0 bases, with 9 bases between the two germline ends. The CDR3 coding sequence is TGTGCCAGCAGTGGAAGGCGGATGAACACTGAAGCTTTCTTT. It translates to CASSGRRMNTEAFF.

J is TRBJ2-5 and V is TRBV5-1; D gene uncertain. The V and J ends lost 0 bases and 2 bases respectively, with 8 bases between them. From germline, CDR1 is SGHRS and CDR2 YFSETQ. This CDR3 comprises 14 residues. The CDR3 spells CASSLAAAQETQYF. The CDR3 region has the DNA TGCGCCAGCAGCTTGGCGGCAGCTCAAGAGACCCAGTACTTC.

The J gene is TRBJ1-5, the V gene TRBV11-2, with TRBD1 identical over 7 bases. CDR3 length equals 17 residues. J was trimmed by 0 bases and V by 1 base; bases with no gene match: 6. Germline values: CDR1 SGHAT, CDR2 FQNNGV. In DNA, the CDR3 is TGTGCCAGCAGCTTAGGGGGGACAGAGTATAGCAATCAGCCCCAGCATTTT. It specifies CASSLGGTEYSNQPQHF.

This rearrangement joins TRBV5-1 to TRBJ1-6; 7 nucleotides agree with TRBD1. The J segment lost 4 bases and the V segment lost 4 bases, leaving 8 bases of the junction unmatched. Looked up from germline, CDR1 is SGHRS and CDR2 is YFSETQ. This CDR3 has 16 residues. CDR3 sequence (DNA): TGCGCCAGCAGCCCTCAACACAGGGGATATAATTCACCCCTCCACTTT. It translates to CASSPQHRGYNSPLHF.

In DNA, the CDR3 is TGTGCCAGCAGACCCATTAGAACAGGGCTCCTCGGCACTGAAGCTTTCTTT. It codes for CASRPIRTGLLGTEAFF. The chain is built from TRBV5-6 and TRBJ1-1, with D possibly being TRBD1 (6 bases). CDR1 is SGHDT and CDR2 is YYEEEE in the germline V gene. V was cut by 5 bases and J by 4 bases, with 24 bases left in between. The CDR3 contains 17 residues.